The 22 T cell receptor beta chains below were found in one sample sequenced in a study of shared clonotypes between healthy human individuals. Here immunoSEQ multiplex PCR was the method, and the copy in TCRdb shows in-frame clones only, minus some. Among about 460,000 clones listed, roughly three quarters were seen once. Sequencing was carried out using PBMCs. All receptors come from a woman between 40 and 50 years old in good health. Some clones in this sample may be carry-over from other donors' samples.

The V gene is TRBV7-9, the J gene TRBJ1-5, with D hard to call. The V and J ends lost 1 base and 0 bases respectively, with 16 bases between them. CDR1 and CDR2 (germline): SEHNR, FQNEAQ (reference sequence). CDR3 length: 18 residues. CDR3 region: CASSLVCQTFYSNQPQHF. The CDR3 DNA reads TGTGCCAGCAGCTTAGTTTGTCAGACATTTTATAGCAATCAGCCCCAGCATTTT.

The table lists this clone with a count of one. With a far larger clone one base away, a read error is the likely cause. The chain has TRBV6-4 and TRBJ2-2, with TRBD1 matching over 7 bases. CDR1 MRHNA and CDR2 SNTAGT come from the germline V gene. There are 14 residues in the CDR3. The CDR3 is CASSAGTDTRELFF. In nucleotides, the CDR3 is TGTGCCAGCAGTGCCGGGACAGACACCAGGGAGCTGTTTTTT.

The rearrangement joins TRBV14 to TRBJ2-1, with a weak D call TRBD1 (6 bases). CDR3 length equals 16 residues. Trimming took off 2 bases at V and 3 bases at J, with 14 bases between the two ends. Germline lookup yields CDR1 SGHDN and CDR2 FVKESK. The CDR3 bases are TGTGCCAGCAGCCAACGCACAGGGCGTCGCTACAATGAGCAGTTCTTC. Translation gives CASSQRTGRRYNEQFF.

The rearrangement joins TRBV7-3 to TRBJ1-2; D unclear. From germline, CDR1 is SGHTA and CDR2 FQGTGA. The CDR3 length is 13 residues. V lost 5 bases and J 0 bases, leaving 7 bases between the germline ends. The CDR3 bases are TGTGCCAGCAGCCCTACATCTAACTATGGCTACACCTTC. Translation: CASSPTSNYGYTF.

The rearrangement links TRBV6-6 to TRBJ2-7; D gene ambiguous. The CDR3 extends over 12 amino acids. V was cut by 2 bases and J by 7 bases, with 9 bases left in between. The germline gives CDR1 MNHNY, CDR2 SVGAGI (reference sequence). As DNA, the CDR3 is TGTGCCAGCAGTTACCCCGATGGAGAGCAGTACTTC. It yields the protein CASSYPDGEQYF.

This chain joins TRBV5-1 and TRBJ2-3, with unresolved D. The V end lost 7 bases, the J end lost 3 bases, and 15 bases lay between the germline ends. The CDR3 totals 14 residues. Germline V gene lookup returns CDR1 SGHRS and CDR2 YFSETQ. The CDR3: CASALNPGTDTQYF. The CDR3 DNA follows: TGCGCCAGCGCCTTAAACCCTGGGACAGATACGCAGTATTTT.

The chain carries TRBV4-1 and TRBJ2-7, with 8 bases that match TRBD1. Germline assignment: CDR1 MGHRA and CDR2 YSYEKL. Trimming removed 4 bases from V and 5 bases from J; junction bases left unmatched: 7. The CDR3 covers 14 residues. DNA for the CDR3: TGCGCCAGCAGCCCATCGGACAGGGTAAACGAGCAGTACTTC. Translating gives CASSPSDRVNEQYF.

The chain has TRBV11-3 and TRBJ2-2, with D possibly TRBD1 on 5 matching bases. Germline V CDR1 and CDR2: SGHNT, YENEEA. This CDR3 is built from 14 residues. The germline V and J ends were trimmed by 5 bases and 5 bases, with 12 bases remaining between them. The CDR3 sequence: CASSTGHGTGELFF. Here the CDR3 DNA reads TGTGCCAGCAGCACCGGACACGGAACCGGGGAGCTGTTTTTT.

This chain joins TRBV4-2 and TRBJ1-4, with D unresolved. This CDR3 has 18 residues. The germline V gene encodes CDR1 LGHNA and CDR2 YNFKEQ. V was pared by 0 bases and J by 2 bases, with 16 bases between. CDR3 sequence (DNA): TGTGCCAGCAGCCAAGAAGGCTCCGGACCTAGGACTAATGAAAAACTGTTTTTT. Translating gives CASSQEGSGPRTNEKLFF.

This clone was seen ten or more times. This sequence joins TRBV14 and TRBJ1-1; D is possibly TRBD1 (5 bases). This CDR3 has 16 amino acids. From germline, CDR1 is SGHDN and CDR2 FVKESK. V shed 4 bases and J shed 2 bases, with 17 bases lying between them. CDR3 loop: CASSPLGGAVNTEAFF. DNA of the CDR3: TGTGCCAGCAGCCCCCTAGGAGGGGCGGTTAACACTGAAGCTTTCTTT.

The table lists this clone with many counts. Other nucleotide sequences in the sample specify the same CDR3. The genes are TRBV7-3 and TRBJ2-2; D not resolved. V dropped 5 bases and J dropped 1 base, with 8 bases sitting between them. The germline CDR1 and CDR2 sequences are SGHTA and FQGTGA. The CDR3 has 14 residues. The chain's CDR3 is CASSPPRNTGELFF. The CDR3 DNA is TGTGCCAGCAGCCCCCCTAGGAACACCGGGGAGCTGTTTTTT.

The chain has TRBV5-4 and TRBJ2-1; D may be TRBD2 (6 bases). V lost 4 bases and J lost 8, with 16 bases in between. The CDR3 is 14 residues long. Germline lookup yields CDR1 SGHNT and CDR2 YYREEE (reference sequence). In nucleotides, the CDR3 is TGTGCCAGCAGCGCGGGCGGGATAACCGATGAGCAGTTCTTC. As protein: CASSAGGITDEQFF.

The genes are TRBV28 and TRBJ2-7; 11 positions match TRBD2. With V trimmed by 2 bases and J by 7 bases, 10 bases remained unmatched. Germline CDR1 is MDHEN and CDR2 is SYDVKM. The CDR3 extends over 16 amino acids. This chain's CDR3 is CASSLASGRIIAEQYF. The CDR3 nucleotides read TGTGCCAGCAGTTTAGCTAGCGGGAGGATTATCGCTGAGCAGTACTTC. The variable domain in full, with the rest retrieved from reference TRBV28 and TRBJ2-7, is DVKVTQSSRYLVKRTGEKVFLECVQDMDHENMFWYRQDPGLGLRLIYFSYDVKMKEKGDIPEGYSVSREKKERFSLILESASTNQTSMYLCASSLASGRIIAEQYFGPGTRLTVT.

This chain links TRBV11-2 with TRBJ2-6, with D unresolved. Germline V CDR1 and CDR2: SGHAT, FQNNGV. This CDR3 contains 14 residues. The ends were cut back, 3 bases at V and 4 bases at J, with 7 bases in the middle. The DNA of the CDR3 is TGTGCCAGCAGCTTTTCACTGGGGGCCAACGTCCTGACTTTC. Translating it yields CASSFSLGANVLTF.

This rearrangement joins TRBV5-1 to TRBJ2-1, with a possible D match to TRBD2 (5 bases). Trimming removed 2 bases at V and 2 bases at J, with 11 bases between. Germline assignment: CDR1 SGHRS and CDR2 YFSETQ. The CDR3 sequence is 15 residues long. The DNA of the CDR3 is TGCGCCAGCAGCTTCGACGGGATTCCCTACAATGAGCAGTTCTTC. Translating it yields CASSFDGIPYNEQFF. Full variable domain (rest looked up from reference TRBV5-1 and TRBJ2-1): KAGVTQTPRYLIKTRGQQVTLSCSPISGHRSVSWYQQTPGQGLQFLFEYFSETQRNKGNFPGRFSGRQFSNSRSEMNVSTLELGDSALYLCASSFDGIPYNEQFFGPGTRLTVL.

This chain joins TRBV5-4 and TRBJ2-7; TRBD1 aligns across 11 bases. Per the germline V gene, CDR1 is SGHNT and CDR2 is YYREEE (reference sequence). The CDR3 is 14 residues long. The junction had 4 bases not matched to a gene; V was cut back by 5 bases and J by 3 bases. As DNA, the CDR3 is TGTGCCAGCAGAAGCGGGACAGGGGGCTACGAGCAGTACTTC. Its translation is CASRSGTGGYEQYF.

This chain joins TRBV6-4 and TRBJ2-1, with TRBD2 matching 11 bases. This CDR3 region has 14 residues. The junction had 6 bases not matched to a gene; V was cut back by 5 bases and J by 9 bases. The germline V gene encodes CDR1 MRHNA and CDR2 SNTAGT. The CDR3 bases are TGTGCCAGCAGTTCTAGCGGGAGGTCCAGTGAGCAGTTCTTC. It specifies CASSSSGRSSEQFF.

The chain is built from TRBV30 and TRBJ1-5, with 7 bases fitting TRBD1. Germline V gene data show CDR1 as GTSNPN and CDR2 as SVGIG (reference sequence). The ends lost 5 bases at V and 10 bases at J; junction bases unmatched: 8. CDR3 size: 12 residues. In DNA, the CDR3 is TGTGCCTGGTCAGGGGGGGGAGGACCCCAGCATTTT. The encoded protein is CAWSGGGGPQHF.

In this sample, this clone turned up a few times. As DNA, the CDR3 is TGTGCCAGCGCTTACACCGACAGAACTTTCTTT. As protein: CASAYTDRTFF. This chain joins TRBV14 and TRBJ1-1; possible D gene TRBD1, 5 bases. V gave up 8 bases and J gave up 12 bases, with 16 bases separating them. Germline V gene lookup returns CDR1 SGHDN and CDR2 FVKESK. This CDR3 is 11 amino acids long.

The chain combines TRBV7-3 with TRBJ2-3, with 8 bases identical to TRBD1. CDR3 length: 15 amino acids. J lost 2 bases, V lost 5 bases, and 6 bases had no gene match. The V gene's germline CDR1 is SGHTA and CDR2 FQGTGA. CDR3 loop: CASSTGQGATDTQYF. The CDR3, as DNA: TGTGCCAGCAGCACCGGACAGGGCGCCACAGATACGCAGTATTTT.

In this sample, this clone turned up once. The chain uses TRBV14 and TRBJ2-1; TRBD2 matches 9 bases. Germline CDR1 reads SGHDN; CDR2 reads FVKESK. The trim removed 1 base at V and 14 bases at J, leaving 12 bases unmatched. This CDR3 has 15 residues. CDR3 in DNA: TGTGCCAGCAGCCAAGCGGGTGTTAGCGGGAGTAGGAAGTTCTTC. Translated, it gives CASSQAGVSGSRKFF.

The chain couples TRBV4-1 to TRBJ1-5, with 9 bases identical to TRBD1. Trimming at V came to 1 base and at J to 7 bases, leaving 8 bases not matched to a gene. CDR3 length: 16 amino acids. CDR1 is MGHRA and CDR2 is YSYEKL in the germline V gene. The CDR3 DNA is TGCGCCAGCAGCCAAGGGGTTACAGGGGGCTGGCAGCCCCAGCATTTT. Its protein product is CASSQGVTGGWQPQHF.